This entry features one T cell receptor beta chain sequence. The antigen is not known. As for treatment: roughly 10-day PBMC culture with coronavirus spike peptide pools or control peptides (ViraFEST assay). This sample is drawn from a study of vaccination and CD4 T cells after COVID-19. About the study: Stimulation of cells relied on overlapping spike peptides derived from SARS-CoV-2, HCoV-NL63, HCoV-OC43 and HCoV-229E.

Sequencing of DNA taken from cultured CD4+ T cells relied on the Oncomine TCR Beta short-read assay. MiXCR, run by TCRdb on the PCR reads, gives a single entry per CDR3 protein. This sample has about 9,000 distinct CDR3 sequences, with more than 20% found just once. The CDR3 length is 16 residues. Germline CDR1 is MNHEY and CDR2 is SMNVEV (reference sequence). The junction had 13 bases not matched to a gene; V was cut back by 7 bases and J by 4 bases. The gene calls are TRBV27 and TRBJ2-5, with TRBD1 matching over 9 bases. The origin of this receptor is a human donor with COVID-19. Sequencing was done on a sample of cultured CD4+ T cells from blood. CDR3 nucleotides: TGTGCCAGCACCCCACTCCCGGGACAGGGTGGAGAGACCCAGTACTTC. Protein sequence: CASTPLPGQGGETQYF.